The following is a T cell receptor (beta chain) sequence with its context. Its antigen is still unknown. Its ends do not fully match the called genes, so a read error is possible. The assay was immunoSEQ multiplex PCR, and TCRdb's table has in-frame clones only and misses some. The table shows some 45,000 clones, with around 89% occurring only once. CDR3 length: 11 residues. Per the germline V gene, CDR1 is LNHDA and CDR2 is SQIVND (reference sequence). The sample is drawn from a study of OX40 agonist ivuxolimab in advanced cancers. Overall study: Males comprised 82.7% of the group, whose mean age was roughly 60 years (range about 23 to 80).

Study-wide results and caveats: Certain nonresponders additionally had low normalized T-cell clonal expansion.

The chain uses TRBV19 and TRBJ2-5; possibly TRBD1 or TRBD2 for D (6 bases each). The TCR originated in an adult with an advanced solid tumor such as melanoma, head and neck, liver or kidney cancer. Material: CD4+ or CD8+ T cells sorted from blood, obtained in a trial of the OX40 agonist ivuxolimab. For the CDR3, the DNA is TGTGCCAGATTATGTGGGGGGCGATGGGACTTC. It translates to CARLCGGRWDF.